The TCR beta chain under discussion was sequenced for a study of blood T cell repertoires in COVID-19. Study at large: The study drew acute and convalescent COVID-19 samples from the United States, Italy and Spain. Sources were T cells, B-cell-depleted T cells, or PBMCs; the material itself was cDNA or gDNA.

In the original workflow: Estimates of nucleated cell counts were drawn from the amplification of reference gene primers. The method was immunoSEQ multiplex PCR; TCRdb's version includes in-frame clones alone and lacks a portion of them. V and J calls and clone size are copied from that table; D and trimming were computed from the DNA. The data contain over 120,000 clones, 85% to 90% of them singletons. V shed 4 bases, J shed 0 bases, and the junction held 7 bases outside the gene matches. CDR3 length: 15 amino acids. Looked up from germline, CDR1 is SGHNT and CDR2 is YYREEE (reference sequence). The chain joins TRBV5-4 to TRBJ2-7; TRBD2 matches at 7 bases. The source of this sequence is a man in his forties or fifties who had recovered from COVID-19. Sequences were obtained from peripheral blood. In nucleotides, the CDR3 is TGTGCCAGCAGCCGGGAAGCGGGGAACTCCTACGAGCAGTACTTC. As protein: CASSREAGNSYEQYF.